This record concerns one T cell receptor beta chain sequence. What it binds is not known. This entry is derived from a study of shared clonotypes between healthy human individuals. General study results and limits: In contrast to clonotypes shared by all four donors, non-shared clonotypes had lower generation probabilities. Among several donors, roughly 5.4% of naive CD4 clonotypes were found in common.

The naive CD8 subset, CD45RO-negative cells positively selected for CCR7, excluded terminally differentiated effector memory CD45RA+ cells. Recent vaccinations or acute infections were absent in the healthy HIV-negative adult donors. V was pared by 7 bases and J by 4 bases, with 4 bases of the junction left unmatched. This CDR3 has 13 residues. The V gene's germline CDR1 is SNHLY and CDR2 FYNNEI. An assay was performed, and its level was deep. The protocol was immunoSEQ multiplex PCR, while the TCRdb copy is restricted to in-frame clones and leaves out a portion. The top ten hold around 1.7% of the sample, which has roughly 2.1 million clones, about 92% seen once.

The TCR originated in a man in his late teens or twenties in good health. Some clones in this sample may be carry-over from other donors' samples. This sequence joins TRBV2 and TRBJ2-3; TRBD1 matches at 8 bases. Sequences were obtained from naive CD8+ T cells from PBMCs. DNA for the CDR3: TGTGCCAGCACAGGACAGGGTGCAGATACGCAGTATTTT. Translation gives CASTGQGADTQYF.